This T cell receptor beta chain was obtained from a study of T cell responses to AZD1222 COVID-19 vaccine. The CDR3 contains 15 residues. The ends were cut back, 0 bases at V and 2 bases at J, with 11 bases in the middle. Per germline, CDR1 MGHRA and CDR2 YSYEKL. TCRdb keeps only in-frame clones here, not all; method: immunoSEQ multiplex PCR. The table shows some 14,000 clones, with under 90% occurring only once. The V gene is TRBV4-1, the J gene TRBJ2-7; D unresolved. This sample comprised peripheral blood, obtained 28 days after the second AZD1222 dose. This clonotype was sampled from an adult who received the AZD1222 COVID-19 vaccine. CDR3 residues: CASSQDEERPYEQYF. The CDR3 DNA sequence: TGCGCCAGCAGCCAAGATGAGGAGAGGCCCTACGAGCAGTACTTC.